This T cell receptor beta chain is from a study of OX40 agonist ivuxolimab in advanced cancers. In the study overall: Ivuxolimab was an agonistic, fully human IgG2 monoclonal antibody directed against OX40 (CD134), a costimulatory receptor. Prior anti-PD-1, anti-PD-L1 or anti-CTLA-4 therapy was permitted, and checkpoint inhibitors had been received by about 36% of dose-escalation patients. Peripheral TCRbeta sequencing aimed to test whether ivuxolimab altered TCR sequence diversity and caused clonal T-cell expansion. The paper covers the monotherapy dose-escalation part of the phase I ivuxolimab trial, which included N = 52 patients. The dose-escalation cohort was roughly 83% male with a mean age of approximately 59 years, ranging from 23 to 79. Of the roughly 54 patients in dose escalation, about 20 had hepatocellular carcinoma, some 15 had melanoma, 9 had renal cell carcinoma and 9 had head and neck cancer. Three dose-escalation patients achieved partial responses, one with hepatocellular carcinoma and two with cutaneous melanoma. Intravenous ivuxolimab was administered to patients every 2 weeks at six dose levels: 0.01, 0.1, 0.3, 1.5, 3 and 10 mg/kg.

A word on this clone: Its antigen specificity is not known. No per-base quality is available; no much larger clone lies one base away.

Results and caveats for the whole study, not just this receptor: In the 0.1-3.0 mg/kg groups, partial responders had among the lowest normalized peripheral clonal expansion, particularly in CD8+ T cells. Low levels of normalized T-cell clonal expansion were also seen in some patients who did not respond. At doses of 0.1 to 3.0 mg/kg, clonal expansion of both CD4+ and CD8+ T cells in blood was seen between baseline and week 6. After ivuxolimab, more expanded clones were found on average in CD8+ T cells than in CD4+ T cells. The antigen specificity of the clonally expanded peripheral T cells was not determined.

For sequencing of the TCRbeta CDR3 region, genomic DNA was extracted from the sorted cells. TCRbeta CDR3 regions were sequenced using the immunoSEQ Assay. Imported from immuneACCESS, the table was reduced by TCRdb to in-frame sequences with V and J called. These copies leave out some clones; in studies compared against another copy, an unresolved V gene accounts for under half, and the cause of the remainder is not known. This sample holds approximately 50,000 clones; approximately 86% were observed only once. Together, the top ten hold roughly 15% of the sample. According to the germline V gene, CDR1 reads SNHLY and CDR2 reads FYNNEI. The CDR3 numbers 15 residues from cysteine through phenylalanine. This entry keeps only the CDR3 DNA: 45 bases, framed from base 1. V loses 7 bases at its end and J loses 4 bases; junction bases beyond the gene matches: 8. The trial excluded patients who had a history of autoimmune disease or who were on systemic immunosuppression. Peripheral blood for TCR sequencing was collected from all dose cohorts at baseline, on cycle 4 day 1, and on cycle 7 day 1. The samples were taken from a phase I, first-in-human, multicenter, open-label dose-escalation trial of ivuxolimab. Adults with locally advanced or metastatic melanoma, renal cell carcinoma, hepatocellular carcinoma or head and neck squamous cell carcinoma were enrolled in the trial. Before TCR sequencing, CD4+ T cells and CD8+ T cells from peripheral blood were sorted into separate populations.

Here the chain combines TRBV2 and TRBJ2-1, with 9 middle bases fitting TRBD2. The sequencing here drew on CD4+ or CD8+ T cells sorted from blood, taken in a trial of the OX40 agonist ivuxolimab. This TCR was sampled from an adult with an advanced solid tumor such as melanoma, head and neck, liver or kidney cancer. The nucleotides read TGTGCCAGCAAGGTGGGGACTAGCAGATACAATGAGCAGTTCTTC. Protein translation: CASKVGTSRYNEQFF.